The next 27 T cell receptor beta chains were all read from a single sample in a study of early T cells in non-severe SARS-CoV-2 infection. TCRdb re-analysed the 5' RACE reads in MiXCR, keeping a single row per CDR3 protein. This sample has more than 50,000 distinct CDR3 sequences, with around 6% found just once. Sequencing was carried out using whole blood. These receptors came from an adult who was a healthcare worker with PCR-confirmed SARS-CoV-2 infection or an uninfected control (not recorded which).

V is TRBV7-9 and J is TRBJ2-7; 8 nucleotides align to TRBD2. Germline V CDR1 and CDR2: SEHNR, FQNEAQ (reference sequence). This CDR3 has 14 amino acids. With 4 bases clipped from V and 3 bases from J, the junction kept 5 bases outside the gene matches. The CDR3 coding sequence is TGTGCCAGCAGCTCGGGACTAGGGCTCTACGAGCAGTACTTC. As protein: CASSSGLGLYEQYF.

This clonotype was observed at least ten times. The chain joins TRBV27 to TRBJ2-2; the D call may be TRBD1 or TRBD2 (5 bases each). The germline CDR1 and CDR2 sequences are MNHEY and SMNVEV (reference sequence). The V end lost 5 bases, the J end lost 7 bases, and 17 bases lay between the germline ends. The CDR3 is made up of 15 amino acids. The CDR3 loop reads CASSTRGWGNGELFF. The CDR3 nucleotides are TGTGCCAGCAGTACCCGAGGTTGGGGGAACGGGGAGCTGTTTTTT.

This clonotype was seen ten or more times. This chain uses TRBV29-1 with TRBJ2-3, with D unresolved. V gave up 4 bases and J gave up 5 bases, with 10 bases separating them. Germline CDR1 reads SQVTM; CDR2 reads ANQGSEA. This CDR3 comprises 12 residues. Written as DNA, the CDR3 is TGCAGCGTTGGCGGCTGGGGAGATACGCAGTATTTT. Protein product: CSVGGWGDTQYF.

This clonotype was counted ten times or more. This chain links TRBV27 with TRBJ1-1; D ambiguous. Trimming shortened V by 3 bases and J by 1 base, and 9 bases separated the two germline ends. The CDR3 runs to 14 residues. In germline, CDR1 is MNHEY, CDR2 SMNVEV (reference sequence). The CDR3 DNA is TGTGCCAGCAGTTTGGAGAGCACGAACACTGAAGCTTTCTTT. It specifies CASSLESTNTEAFF.

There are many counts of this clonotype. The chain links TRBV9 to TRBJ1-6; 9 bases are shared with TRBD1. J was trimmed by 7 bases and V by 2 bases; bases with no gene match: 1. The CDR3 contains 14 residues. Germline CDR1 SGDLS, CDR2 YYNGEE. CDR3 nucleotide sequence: TGTGCCAGCAGCGTTGGGACAGGGAATTCACCCCTCCACTTT. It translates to CASSVGTGNSPLHF.

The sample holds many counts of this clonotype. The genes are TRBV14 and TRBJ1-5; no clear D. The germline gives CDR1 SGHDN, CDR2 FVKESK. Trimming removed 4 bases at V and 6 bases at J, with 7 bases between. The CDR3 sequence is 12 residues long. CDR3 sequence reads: CASSRSGQPQHF. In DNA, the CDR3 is TGTGCCAGCAGCCGTTCGGGTCAGCCCCAGCATTTT.

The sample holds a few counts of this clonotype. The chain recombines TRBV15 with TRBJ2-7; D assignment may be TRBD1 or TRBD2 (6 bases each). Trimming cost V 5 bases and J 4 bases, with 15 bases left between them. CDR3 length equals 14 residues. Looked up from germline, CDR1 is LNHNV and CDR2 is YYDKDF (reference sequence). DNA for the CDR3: TGTGCCACCAGCCGGAGAGGAGGGGGGTACGAGCAGTACTTC. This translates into CATSRRGGGYEQYF.

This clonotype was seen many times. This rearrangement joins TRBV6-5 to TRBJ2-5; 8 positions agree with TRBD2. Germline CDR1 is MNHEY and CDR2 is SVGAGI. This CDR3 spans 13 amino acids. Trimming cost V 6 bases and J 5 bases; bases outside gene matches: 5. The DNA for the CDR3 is TGTGCCAGCAGGACGGGGGGGGAGGAGACCCAGTACTTC. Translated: CASRTGGEETQYF.

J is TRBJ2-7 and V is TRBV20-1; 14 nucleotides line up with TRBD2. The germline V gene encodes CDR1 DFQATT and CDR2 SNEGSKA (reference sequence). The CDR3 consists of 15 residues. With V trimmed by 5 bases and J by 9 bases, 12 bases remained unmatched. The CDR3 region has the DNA TGCAGTGCTCAGGAACCGGGACTAGCGGGGGTAGGGCAGTACTTC. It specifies CSAQEPGLAGVGQYF.

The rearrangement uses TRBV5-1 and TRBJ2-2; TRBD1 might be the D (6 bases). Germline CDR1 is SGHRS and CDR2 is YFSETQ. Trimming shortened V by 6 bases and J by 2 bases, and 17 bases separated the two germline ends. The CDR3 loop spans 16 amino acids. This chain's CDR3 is CASTFMPGTNTGELFF. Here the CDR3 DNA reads TGCGCCAGCACCTTTATGCCCGGGACAAACACCGGGGAGCTGTTTTTT.

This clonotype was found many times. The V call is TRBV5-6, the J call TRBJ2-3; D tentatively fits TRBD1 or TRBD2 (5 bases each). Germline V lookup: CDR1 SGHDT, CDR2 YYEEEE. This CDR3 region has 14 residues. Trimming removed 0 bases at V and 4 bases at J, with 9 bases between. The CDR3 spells CASSLGLGADTQYF. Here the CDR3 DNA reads TGTGCCAGCAGCTTGGGACTGGGGGCAGATACGCAGTATTTT.

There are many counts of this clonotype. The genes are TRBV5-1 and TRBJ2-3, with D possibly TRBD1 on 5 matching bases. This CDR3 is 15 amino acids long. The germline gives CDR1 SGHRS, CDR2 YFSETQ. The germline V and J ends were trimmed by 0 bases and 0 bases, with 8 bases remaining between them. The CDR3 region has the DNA TGCGCCAGCAGCTTGGAAGGGGATAGCACAGATACGCAGTATTTT. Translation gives CASSLEGDSTDTQYF.

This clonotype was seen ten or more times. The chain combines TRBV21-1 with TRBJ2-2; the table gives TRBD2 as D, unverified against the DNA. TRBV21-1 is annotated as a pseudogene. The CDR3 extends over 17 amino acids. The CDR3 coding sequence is TGTGCCAGCAGCAAAGGGTTTGGCGGACTGAACACCGGGGAGCTGTTTTTT. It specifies CASSKGFGGLNTGELFF.

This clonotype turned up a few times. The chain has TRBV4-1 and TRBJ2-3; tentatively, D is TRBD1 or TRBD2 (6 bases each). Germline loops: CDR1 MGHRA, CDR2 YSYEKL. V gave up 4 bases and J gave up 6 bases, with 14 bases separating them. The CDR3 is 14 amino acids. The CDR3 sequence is CASSRLGGPDTQYF. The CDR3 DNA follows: TGCGCCAGCAGCCGCTTGGGGGGCCCCGATACGCAGTATTTT.

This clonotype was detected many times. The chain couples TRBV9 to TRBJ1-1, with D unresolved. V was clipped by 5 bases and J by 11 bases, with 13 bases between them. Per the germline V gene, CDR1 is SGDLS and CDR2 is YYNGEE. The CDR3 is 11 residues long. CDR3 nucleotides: TGTGCCAGCAGTCCTATGTTGAGGGCTTTCTTT. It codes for CASSPMLRAFF. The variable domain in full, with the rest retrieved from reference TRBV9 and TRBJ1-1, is DSGVTQTPKHLITATGQRVTLRCSPRSGDLSVYWYQQSLDQGLQFLIQYYNGEERAKGNILERFSAQQFPDLHSELNLSSLELGDSALYFCASSPMLRAFFGQGTRLTVV.

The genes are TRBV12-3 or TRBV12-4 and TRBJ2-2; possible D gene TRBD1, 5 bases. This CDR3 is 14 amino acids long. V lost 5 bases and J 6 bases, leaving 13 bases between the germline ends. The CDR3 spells CASSRQGFPGELFF. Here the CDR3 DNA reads TGTGCCAGCAGTCGGCAGGGATTTCCCGGGGAGCTGTTTTTT.

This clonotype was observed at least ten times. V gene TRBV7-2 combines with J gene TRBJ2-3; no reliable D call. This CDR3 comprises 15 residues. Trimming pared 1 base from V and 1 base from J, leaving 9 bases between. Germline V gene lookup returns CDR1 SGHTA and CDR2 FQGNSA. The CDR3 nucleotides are TGTGCCAGCAGCTTAGACGGGTTACGCACAGATACGCAGTATTTT. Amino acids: CASSLDGLRTDTQYF.

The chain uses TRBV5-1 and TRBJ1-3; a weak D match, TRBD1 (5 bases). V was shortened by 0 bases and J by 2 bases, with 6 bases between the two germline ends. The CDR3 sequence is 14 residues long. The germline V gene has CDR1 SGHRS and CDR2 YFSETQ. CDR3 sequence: CASSLGGAGNTIYF. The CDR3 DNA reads TGCGCCAGCAGCTTGGGAGGGGCTGGAAACACCATATATTTT.

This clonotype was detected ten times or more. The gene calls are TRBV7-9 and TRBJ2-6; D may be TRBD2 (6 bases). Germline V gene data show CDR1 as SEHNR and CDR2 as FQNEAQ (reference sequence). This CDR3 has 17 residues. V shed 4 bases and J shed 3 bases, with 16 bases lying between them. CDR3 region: CASSSGGLQIGANVLTF. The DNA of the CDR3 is TGTGCCAGCAGCTCCGGGGGACTTCAAATTGGGGCCAACGTCCTGACTTTC.

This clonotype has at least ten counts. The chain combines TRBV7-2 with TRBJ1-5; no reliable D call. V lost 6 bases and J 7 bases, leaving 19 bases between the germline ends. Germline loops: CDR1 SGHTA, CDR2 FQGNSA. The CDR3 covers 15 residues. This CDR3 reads CASRPSSGAGQPQHF. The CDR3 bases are TGTGCCAGCAGGCCTTCCTCGGGCGCCGGGCAGCCCCAGCATTTT.

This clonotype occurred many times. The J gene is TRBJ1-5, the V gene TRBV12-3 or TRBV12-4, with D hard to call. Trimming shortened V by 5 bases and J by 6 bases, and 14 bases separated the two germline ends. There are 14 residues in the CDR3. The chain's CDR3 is CASSARLGSQPQHF. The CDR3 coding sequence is TGTGCCAGCAGTGCCAGACTGGGGAGTCAGCCCCAGCATTTT.

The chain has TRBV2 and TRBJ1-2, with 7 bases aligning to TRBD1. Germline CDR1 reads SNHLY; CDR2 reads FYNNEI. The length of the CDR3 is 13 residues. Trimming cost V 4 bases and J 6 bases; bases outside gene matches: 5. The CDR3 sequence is CASSVTQGDGYTF. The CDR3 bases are TGTGCCAGCAGTGTAACTCAGGGGGATGGCTACACCTTC.

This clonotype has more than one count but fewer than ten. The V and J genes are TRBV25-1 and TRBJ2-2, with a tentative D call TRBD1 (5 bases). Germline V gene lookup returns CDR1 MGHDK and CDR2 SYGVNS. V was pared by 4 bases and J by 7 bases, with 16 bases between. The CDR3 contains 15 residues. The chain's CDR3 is CASSGKGYGVGELFF. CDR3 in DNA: TGTGCCAGCAGTGGAAAGGGGTATGGCGTCGGGGAGCTGTTTTTT.

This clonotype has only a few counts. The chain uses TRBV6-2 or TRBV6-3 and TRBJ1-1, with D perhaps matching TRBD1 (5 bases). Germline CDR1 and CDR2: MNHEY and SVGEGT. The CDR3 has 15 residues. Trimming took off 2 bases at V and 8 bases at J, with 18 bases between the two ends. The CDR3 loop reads CASSYPRGDRREAFF. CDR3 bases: TGTGCCAGCAGTTACCCCCGGGGGGACCGGAGGGAAGCTTTCTTT.

Here the CDR3 reads CSAPVLRGRTDTQYF. The DNA of the CDR3 is TGCAGTGCGCCCGTCTTGCGGGGGCGCACAGATACGCAGTATTTT. The chain couples TRBV20-1 to TRBJ2-3, with D possibly matching TRBD2 (7 bases). V lost 6 bases and J 1 base, leaving 17 bases between the germline ends. This CDR3 spans 15 amino acids. From germline, CDR1 is DFQATT and CDR2 SNEGSKA (reference sequence).

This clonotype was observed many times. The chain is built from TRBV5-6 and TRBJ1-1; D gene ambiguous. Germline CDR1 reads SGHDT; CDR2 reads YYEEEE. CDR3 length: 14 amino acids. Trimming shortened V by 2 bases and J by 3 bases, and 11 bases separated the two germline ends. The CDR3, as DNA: TGTGCCAGCAGCTTCCGAGGTGAGGACACTGAAGCTTTCTTT. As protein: CASSFRGEDTEAFF.

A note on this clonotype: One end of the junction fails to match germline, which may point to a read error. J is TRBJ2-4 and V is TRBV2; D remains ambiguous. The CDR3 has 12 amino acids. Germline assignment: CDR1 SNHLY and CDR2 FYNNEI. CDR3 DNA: TGTGCCAGCAGTGAACAGGCCTCGAATAGGGACTTC. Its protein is CASSEQASNRDF.